Given below is one T cell receptor (beta chain) in context. Trimming removed 5 bases at V and 4 bases at J, with 23 bases between. From germline, CDR1 is MGHDK and CDR2 SYGVNS. The CDR3 runs to 17 residues. The data stem from a study of blood T cell repertoires in COVID-19. Across the study: COVID-19 samples, acute and convalescent, were from the United States, Italy and Spain. The analysed material was cDNA or gDNA that came from T cells, B-cell-depleted T cells, or PBMCs.

This table comes from immunoSEQ multiplex PCR, and its TCRdb copy is limited to in-frame clones, with some not included. Altogether around 70,000 clones are present, roughly nine tenths being singletons, with the ten largest covering approximately 10%. The chain employs TRBV25-1 and TRBJ1-2; a weak D match, TRBD1 (5 bases). The receptor was derived from a man at least 80 years old with acute or convalescent COVID-19. The source material was peripheral blood. CDR3 coding DNA: TGTGCCAGCAGTCCTGTGGTAGGGGCAGGGCCCACCTATGGCTACACCTTC. It specifies CASSPVVGAGPTYGYTF.